This T cell receptor (beta chain) was identified in a study of identifying expanded T cells in peripheral blood. Regarding the study as a whole: About 1.2 clones differed between technical replicates, versus about 15 and 19 over time. Variance in clone template counts between approximately two-week samples significantly increased with total template count across all healthy donors.

Trimming pared 5 bases from V and 4 bases from J, leaving 18 bases between. Germline assignment: CDR1 LNHDA and CDR2 SQIVND (reference sequence). The CDR3 contains 17 residues. No infections or other immune events were documented during collection. As to this clone: Its antigen is undetermined.

The protocol was immunoSEQ multiplex PCR, while the TCRdb copy is restricted to in-frame clones and leaves out a portion. The data contain approximately 110,000 clones, around 89% of them singletons. The receptor was derived from a person aged 18-69 years in good health. Source material: blood. The genes are TRBV19 and TRBJ1-6; D not certain. CDR3 in amino acids: CASSLTGVSGYNSPLHF. DNA for the CDR3: TGTGCCAGTAGTCTTACTGGGGTCTCCGGTTATAATTCACCCCTCCACTTT.